This T cell receptor (beta chain) stems from a study of cytotoxic CD8 clonotypes in ibrutinib-treated CLL. The overall study: Response was recorded as partial in some 25 patients and complete in 2; at median roughly 68 months, approximately 15 remained remitted and about twelve had progressed.

Broader study findings: Public clonotypes were uncommon and contracted or stayed stable on treatment.

The CDR3 sequence is 15 residues long. V gave up 4 bases and J gave up 4 bases, with 15 bases separating them. CDR1 is ENHRY and CDR2 is SYGVKD in the germline V gene. A note on this clone: Its specificity is unknown.

Sequencing used immunoSEQ multiplex PCR; TCRdb keeps in-frame clones, though not all of them. The sample consists of approximately 170,000 clones, roughly 84% of them appearing once. Source: PBMCs, taken at disease progression, from a patient treated with ibrutinib. The chain joins TRBV10-3 to TRBJ2-3; either TRBD1 or TRBD2 may supply D (6 bases each). The receptor was derived from a human donor with chronic lymphocytic leukemia. CDR3 nucleotides: TGTGCCATCAGTGGTGTCGGGGGCTGGGCAGATACGCAGTATTTT. Its protein product is CAISGVGGWADTQYF.